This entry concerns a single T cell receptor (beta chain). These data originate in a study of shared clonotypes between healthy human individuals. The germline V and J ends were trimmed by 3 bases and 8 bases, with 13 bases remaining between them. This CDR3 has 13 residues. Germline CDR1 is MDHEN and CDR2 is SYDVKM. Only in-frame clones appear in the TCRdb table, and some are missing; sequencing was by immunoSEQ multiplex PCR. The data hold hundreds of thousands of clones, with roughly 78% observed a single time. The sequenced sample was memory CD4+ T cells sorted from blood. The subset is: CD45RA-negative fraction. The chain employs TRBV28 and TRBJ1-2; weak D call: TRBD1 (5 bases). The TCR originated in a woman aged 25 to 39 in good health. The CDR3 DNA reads TGTGCCAGCAGTTTCCCAGGGTCCATCGGCTACACCTTC. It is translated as CASSFPGSIGYTF.